What follows describes a single T cell receptor beta chain. Its antigen is unidentified. The sample comes from a study of beta chain features in type 1 diabetes. Study conclusions and caveats: Type 1 diabetes patients had fewer VDJ junction insertions and more deletions. People with Type 1 diabetes carried modestly yet significantly shorter TCRB CDR3s in all four CD4+ subsets.

cDNA synthesis used the whole RNA isolate, giving expressed TCRB sequences. Profiled with immunoSEQ multiplex PCR; TCRdb holds only in-frame clones, not every one. The data hold a few hundred thousand clones, with roughly 13% observed a single time. What was sequenced was naive CD4+ T cells from blood. The TCR originated in a man in his thirties or forties with type 1 diabetes.

The CDR3 is CASSSRTSKQFF. CDR3 sequence (DNA): TGTGCCAGCAGCTCCCGGACTAGCAAGCAGTTCTTC. This chain joins TRBV5-8 and TRBJ2-1; 8 positions match TRBD2. The ends lost 3 bases at V and 11 bases at J; junction bases unmatched: 4. The length of the CDR3 is 12 residues. In germline, CDR1 is SGHTS, CDR2 YDEGEE.